This paragraph reports one T cell receptor (beta chain). The CDR3 totals 13 residues. V gave up 3 bases and J gave up 7 bases, with 10 bases separating them. The entry originates in a study of early T cells in non-severe SARS-CoV-2 infection. Individual cDNA molecules each received unique molecular identifiers attached to them. TCRdb processed the 5' RACE reads anew with MiXCR; each CDR3 protein has one entry. The sample holds roughly 80,000 distinct CDR3 sequences, approximately 16% seen once. This sequence was found in an adult who was a healthcare worker with PCR-confirmed SARS-CoV-2 infection or an uninfected control (not recorded which). The V and J genes are TRBV12-3 or TRBV12-4 and TRBJ1-5, with D uncertain. Sequencing was performed on whole blood. CDR3 amino acids: CASSFRGVQPQHF. Written as DNA, the CDR3 is TGTGCCAGCAGTTTTCGGGGAGTGCAGCCCCAGCATTTT.